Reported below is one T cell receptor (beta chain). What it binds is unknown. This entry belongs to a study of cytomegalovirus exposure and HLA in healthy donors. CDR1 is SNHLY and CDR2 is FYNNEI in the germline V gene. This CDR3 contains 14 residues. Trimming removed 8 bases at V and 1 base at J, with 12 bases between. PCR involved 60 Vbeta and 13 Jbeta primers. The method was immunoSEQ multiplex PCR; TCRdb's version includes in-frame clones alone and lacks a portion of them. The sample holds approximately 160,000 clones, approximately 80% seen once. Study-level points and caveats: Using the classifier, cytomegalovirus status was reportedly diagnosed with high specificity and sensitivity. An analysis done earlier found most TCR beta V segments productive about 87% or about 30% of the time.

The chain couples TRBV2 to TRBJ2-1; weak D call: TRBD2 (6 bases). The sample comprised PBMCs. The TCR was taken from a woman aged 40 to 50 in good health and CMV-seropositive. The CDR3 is CASFLGGSYNEQFF. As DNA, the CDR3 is TGTGCCAGCTTTCTTGGGGGGTCCTACAATGAGCAGTTCTTC. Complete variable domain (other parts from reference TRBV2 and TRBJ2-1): EPEVTQTPSHQVTQMGQEVILRCVPISNHLYFYWYRQILGQKVEFLVSFYNNEISEKSEIFDDQFSVERPDGSNFTLKIRSTKLEDSAMYFCASFLGGSYNEQFFGPGTRLTVL.